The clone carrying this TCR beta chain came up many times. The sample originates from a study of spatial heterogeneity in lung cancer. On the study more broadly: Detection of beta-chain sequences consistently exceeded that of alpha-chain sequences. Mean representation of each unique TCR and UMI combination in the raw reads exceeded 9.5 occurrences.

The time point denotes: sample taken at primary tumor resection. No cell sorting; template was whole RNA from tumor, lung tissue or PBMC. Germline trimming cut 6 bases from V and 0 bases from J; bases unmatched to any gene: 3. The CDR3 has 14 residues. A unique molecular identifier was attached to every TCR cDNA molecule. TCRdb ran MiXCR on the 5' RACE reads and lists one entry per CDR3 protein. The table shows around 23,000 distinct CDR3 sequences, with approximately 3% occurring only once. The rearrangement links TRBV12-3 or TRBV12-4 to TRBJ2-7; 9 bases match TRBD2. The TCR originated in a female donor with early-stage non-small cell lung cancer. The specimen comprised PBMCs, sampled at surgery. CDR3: CASSGLANSYEQYF. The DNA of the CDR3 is TGTGCCAGCAGCGGACTAGCGAACTCCTACGAGCAGTACTTC.